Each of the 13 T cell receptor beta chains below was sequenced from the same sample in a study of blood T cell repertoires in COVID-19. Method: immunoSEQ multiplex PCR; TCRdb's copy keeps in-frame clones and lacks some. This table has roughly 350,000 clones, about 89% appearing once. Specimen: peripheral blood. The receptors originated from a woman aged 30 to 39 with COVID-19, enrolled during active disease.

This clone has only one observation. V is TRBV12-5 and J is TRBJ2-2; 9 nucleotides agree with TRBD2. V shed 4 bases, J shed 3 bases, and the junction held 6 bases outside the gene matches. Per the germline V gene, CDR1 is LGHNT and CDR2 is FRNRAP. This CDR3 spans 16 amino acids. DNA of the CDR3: TGTGCTAGTGGTTGGACCGGGACTAGCTACACCGGGGAGCTGTTTTTT. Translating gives CASGWTGTSYTGELFF.

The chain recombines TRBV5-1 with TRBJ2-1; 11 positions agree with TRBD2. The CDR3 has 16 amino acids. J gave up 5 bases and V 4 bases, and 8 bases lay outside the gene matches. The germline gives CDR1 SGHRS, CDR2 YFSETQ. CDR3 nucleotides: TGCGCCAGCAGCCCCTTAGCGGGAGGGCCTCACAATGAGCAGTTCTTC. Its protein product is CASSPLAGGPHNEQFF.

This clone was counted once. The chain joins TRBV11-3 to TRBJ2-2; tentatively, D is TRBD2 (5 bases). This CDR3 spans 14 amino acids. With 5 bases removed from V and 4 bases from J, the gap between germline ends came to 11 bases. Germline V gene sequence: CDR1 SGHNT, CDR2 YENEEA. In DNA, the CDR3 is TGTGCCAGCAGCCCTGGACTCGGCACCGGGGAGCTGTTTTTT. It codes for CASSPGLGTGELFF. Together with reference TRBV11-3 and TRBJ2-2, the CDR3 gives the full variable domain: EAGVVQSPRYKIIEKKQPVAFWCNPISGHNTLYWYLQNLGQGPELLIRYENEEAVDDSQLPKDRFSAERLKGVDSTLKIQPAELGDSAVYLCASSPGLGTGELFFGEGSRLTVL.

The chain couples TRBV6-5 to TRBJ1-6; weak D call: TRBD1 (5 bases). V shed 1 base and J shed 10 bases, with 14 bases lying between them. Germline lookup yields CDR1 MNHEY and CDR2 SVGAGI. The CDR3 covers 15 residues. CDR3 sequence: CASSYFGRAASPLHF. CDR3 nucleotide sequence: TGTGCCAGCAGTTACTTCGGCAGGGCGGCCTCACCCCTCCACTTT.

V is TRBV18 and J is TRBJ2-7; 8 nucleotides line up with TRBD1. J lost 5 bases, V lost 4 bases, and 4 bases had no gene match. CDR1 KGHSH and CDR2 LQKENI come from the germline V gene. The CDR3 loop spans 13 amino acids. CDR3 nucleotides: TGTGCCAGCTCACGGGACAGGAGGGACGAGCAGTACTTC. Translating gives CASSRDRRDEQYF.

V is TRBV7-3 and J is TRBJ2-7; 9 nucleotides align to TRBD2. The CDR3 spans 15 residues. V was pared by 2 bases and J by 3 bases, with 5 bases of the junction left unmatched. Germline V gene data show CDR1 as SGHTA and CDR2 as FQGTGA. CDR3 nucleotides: TGTGCCAGCAGCTTAGATGGGACTAGCAACTACGAGCAGTACTTC. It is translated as CASSLDGTSNYEQYF.

CDR3 protein: CASSLGTGMGAKNIQYF. The CDR3 bases are TGTGCCAGCAGTTTAGGGACAGGAATGGGGGCCAAAAACATTCAGTACTTC. The gene calls are TRBV28 and TRBJ2-4; 8 positions match TRBD1. CDR1 and CDR2 (germline): MDHEN, SYDVKM. J lost 1 base, V lost 2 bases, and 7 bases had no gene match. The CDR3 totals 17 residues. Together with reference TRBV28 and TRBJ2-4, the CDR3 gives the full variable domain: DVKVTQSSRYLVKRTGEKVFLECVQDMDHENMFWYRQDPGLGLRLIYFSYDVKMKEKGDIPEGYSVSREKKERFSLILESASTNQTSMYLCASSLGTGMGAKNIQYFGAGTRLSVL.

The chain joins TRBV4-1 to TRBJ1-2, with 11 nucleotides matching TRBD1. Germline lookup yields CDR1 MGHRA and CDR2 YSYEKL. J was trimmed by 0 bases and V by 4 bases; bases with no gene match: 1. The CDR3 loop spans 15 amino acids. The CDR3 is CASSRGQGANYGYTF. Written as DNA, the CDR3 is TGCGCCAGCAGCCGGGGACAGGGGGCTAACTATGGCTACACCTTC.

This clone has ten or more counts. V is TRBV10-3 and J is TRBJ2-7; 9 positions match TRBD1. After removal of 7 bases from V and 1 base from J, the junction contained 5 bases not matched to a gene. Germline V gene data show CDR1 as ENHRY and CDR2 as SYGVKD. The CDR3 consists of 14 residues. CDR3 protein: CAIKVGQGSYEQYF. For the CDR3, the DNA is TGTGCCATCAAAGTGGGACAGGGATCCTACGAGCAGTACTTC.

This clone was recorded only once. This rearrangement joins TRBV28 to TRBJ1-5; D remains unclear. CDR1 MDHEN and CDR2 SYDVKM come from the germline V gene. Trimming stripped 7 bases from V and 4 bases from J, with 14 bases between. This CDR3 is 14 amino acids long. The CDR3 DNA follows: TGTGCCAGCATTCTCTCGCGTCAAAATCAGCCCCAGCATTTT. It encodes CASILSRQNQPQHF.

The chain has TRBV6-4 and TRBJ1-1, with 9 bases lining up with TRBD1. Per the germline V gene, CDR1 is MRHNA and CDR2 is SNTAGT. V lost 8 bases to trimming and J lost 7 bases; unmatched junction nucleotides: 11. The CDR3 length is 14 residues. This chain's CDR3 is CASRRGTGLDEAFF. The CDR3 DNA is TGTGCCAGCCGCCGGGGGACAGGGCTGGATGAAGCTTTCTTT.

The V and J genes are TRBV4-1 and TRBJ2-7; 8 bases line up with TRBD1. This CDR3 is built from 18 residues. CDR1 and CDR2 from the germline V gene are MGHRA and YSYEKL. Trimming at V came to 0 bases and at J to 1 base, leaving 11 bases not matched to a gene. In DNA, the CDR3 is TGCGCCAGCAGCCAAGAGGCGTTGGGTCAGGGGGCATCCTACGAGCAGTACTTC. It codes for CASSQEALGQGASYEQYF.

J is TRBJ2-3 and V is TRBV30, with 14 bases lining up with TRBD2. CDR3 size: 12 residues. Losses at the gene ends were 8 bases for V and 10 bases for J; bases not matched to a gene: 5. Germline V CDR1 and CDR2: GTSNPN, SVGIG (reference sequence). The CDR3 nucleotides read TGTGCCCCCGGGACTAGCGGGAGATCGCAGTATTTT. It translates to CAPGTSGRSQYF.